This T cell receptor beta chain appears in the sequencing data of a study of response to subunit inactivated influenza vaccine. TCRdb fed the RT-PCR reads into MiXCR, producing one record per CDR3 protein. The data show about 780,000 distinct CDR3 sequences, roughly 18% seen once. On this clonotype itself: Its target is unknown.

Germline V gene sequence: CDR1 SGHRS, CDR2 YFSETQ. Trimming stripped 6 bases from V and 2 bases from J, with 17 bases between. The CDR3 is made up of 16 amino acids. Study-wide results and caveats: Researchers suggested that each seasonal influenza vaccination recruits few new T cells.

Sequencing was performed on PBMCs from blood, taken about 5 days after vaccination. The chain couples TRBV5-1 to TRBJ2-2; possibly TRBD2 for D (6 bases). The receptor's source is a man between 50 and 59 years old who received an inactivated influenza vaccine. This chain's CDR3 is CASTLRVGGNTGELFF. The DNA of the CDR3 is TGCGCCAGCACCCTTCGGGTCGGGGGAAACACCGGGGAGCTGTTTTTT. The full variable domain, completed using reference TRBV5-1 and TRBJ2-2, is KAGVTQTPRYLIKTRGQQVTLSCSPISGHRSVSWYQQTPGQGLQFLFEYFSETQRNKGNFPGRFSGRQFSNSRSEMNVSTLELGDSALYLCASTLRVGGNTGELFFGEGSRLTVL.